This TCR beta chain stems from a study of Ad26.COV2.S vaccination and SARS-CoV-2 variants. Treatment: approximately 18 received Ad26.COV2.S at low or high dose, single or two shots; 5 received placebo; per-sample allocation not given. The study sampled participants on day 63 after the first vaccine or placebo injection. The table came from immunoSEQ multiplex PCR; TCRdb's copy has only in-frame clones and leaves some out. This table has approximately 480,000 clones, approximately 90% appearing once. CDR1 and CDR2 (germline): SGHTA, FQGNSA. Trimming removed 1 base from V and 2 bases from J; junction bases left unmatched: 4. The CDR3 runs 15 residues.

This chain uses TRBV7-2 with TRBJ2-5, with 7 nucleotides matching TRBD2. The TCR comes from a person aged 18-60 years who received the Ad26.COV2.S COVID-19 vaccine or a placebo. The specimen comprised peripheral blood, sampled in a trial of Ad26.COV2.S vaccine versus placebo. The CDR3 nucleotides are TGTGCCAGCAGCTTAGGGGGTAGCGGGCAAGAGACCCAGTACTTC. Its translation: CASSLGGSGQETQYF.